Presented here are 8 T cell receptor beta chains from one specimen sequenced in a study of CD8 T cells in Susac syndrome. With random hexamers, reverse transcription was performed on roughly 0.5 to 1 ug of RNA. TCRdb reprocessed the immunoSEQ multiplex PCR reads with MiXCR, giving one entry per CDR3 protein. The sample contains about 47,000 distinct CDR3 sequences, 80% to 95% of which appear only once. Sample: CD8+ T cells from PBMCs. These receptors were collected from a human donor in good health.

The gene calls are TRBV5-1 and TRBJ2-7; TRBD2 agrees at 12 bases. The J segment lost 4 bases and the V segment lost 0 bases, leaving 11 bases of the junction unmatched. Germline lookup yields CDR1 SGHRS and CDR2 YFSETQ. The CDR3 length is 18 residues. The CDR3 nucleotides are TGCGCCAGCAGCTTGGGTCCTAGCGGGAGGGCCGGTGGATACGAGCAGTACTTC. Its protein product is CASSLGPSGRAGGYEQYF. Combining the CDR3 with reference TRBV5-1 and TRBJ2-7 gives the whole variable domain KAGVTQTPRYLIKTRGQQVTLSCSPISGHRSVSWYQQTPGQGLQFLFEYFSETQRNKGNFPGRFSGRQFSNSRSEMNVSTLELGDSALYLCASSLGPSGRAGGYEQYFGPGTRLTVT.

This sequence joins TRBV7-9 and TRBJ2-7; the match to TRBD1 covers 10 bases. Germline V lookup: CDR1 SEHNR, CDR2 FQNEAQ (reference sequence). Trimming cost V 10 bases and J 4 bases; bases outside gene matches: 7. This CDR3 is built from 13 residues. Written as DNA, the CDR3 is TGTGCCACCGGCGGACAGGGGGGGTACGAGCAGTACTTC. Translating gives CATGGQGGYEQYF.

V is TRBV27 and J is TRBJ2-5, with 13 positions matching TRBD2. The CDR3 totals 18 residues. Germline V CDR1 and CDR2: MNHEY, SMNVEV (reference sequence). V trimming: 2 bases; J trimming: 4 bases; junction bases outside the gene matches: 10. The CDR3 is CASSLVLAGGVSRETQYF. The CDR3 DNA is TGTGCCAGCAGTTTAGTACTAGCGGGAGGGGTGTCCCGAGAGACCCAGTACTTC.

The chain has TRBV9 and TRBJ2-1; D possibly matches TRBD1 or TRBD2 (5 bases each). V shed 2 bases and J shed 3 bases, with 15 bases lying between them. The CDR3 length is 16 residues. Germline V lookup: CDR1 SGDLS, CDR2 YYNGEE. The CDR3 here is CASSVRGEPDYNEQFF. The CDR3 nucleotides read TGTGCCAGCAGCGTGAGGGGAGAACCCGACTACAATGAGCAGTTCTTC.

This rearrangement joins TRBV10-2 to TRBJ2-1; D not certain. The CDR3 contains 13 residues. The V end lost 2 bases, the J end lost 9 bases, and 11 bases lay between the germline ends. In germline, CDR1 is WSHSY, CDR2 SAAADI. The DNA of the CDR3 is TGCGCCAGCAGTGAGCTAAGCGCAGCTGAGCAGTTCTTC. Its protein is CASSELSAAEQFF.

This chain uses TRBV12-3 or TRBV12-4 with TRBJ2-3; 8 bases are shared with TRBD2. V trimming: 4 bases; J trimming: 3 bases; junction bases outside the gene matches: 18. The length of the CDR3 is 19 residues. Here the CDR3 reads CASSSRGSGIVRGTDTQYF. The CDR3, as DNA: TGTGCCAGCAGTTCCCGGGGTAGCGGGATCGTGAGGGGAACAGATACGCAGTATTTT.

CDR3 DNA: TGTGCCAGCAGCGTAGCTGTGGATAGCACAGATACGCAGTATTTT. Translating it yields CASSVAVDSTDTQYF. The chain recombines TRBV9 with TRBJ2-3; D gene unclear. V was cut by 0 bases and J by 0 bases, with 8 bases left in between. There are 15 residues in the CDR3. Per the germline V gene, CDR1 is SGDLS and CDR2 is YYNGEE.

The rearrangement uses TRBV30 and TRBJ1-1; the match to TRBD1 covers 7 bases. Trimming removed 2 bases from V and 2 bases from J; junction bases left unmatched: 2. Germline loops: CDR1 GTSNPN, CDR2 SVGIG (reference sequence). CDR3 length equals 13 residues. CDR3 protein: CAWSWDRNTEAFF. In DNA form, the CDR3 reads TGTGCCTGGAGTTGGGACAGAAACACTGAAGCTTTCTTT.